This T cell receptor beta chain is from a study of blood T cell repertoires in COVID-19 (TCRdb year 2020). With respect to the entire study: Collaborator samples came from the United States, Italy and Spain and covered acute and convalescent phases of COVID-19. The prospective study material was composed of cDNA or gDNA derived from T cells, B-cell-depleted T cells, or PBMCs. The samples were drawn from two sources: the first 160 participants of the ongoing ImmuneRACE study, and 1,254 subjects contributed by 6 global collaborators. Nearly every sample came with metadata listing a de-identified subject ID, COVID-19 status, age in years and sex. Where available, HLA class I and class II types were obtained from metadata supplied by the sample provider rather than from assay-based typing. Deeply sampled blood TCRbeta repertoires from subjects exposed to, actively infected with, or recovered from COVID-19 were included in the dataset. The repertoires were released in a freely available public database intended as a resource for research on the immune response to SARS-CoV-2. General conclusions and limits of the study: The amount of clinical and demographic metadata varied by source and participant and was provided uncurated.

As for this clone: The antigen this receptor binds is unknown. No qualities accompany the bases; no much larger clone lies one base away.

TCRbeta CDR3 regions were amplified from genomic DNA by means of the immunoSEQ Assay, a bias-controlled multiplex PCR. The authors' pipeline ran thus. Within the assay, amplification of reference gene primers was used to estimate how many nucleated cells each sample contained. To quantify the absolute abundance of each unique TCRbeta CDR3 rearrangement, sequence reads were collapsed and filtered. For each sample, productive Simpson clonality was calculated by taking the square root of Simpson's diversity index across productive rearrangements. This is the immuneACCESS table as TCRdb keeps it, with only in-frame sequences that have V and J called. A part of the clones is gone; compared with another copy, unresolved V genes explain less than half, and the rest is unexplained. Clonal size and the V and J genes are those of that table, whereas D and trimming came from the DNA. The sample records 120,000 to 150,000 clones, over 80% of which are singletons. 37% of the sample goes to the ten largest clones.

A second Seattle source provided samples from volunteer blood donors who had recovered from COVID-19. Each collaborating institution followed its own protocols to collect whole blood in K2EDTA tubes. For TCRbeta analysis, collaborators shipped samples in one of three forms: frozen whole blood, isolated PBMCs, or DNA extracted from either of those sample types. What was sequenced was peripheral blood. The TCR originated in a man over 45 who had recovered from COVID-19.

The sequenced DNA: TGTGCCAGTAGTAACGACAGGCCCCGCGGGGCCAACGTCCTGACTTTC. It translates as CASSNDRPRGANVLTF. The V and J genes are TRBV19 and TRBJ2-6; a weak D assignment points to TRBD1 (6 bases agree). Trimming removed 4 bases from V and 4 bases from J, leaving 14 bases between the germline ends. From cysteine to phenylalanine, the CDR3 is 16 amino acids long. Only the CDR3 DNA stays, 48 bases, in frame from base 1. The germline V gene (reference sequence) supplies CDR1 LNHDA and CDR2 SQIVND.